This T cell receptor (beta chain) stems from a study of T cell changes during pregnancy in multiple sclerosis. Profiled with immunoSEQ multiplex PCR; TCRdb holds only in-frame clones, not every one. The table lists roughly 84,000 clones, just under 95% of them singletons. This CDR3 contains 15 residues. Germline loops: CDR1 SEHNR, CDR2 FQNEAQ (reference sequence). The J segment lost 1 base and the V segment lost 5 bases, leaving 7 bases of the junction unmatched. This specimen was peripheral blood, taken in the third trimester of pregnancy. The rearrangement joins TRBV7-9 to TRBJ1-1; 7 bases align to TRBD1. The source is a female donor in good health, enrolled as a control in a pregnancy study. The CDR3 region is CASSPHRGTNTEAFF. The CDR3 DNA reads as TGTGCCAGCAGCCCGCACAGGGGAACGAACACTGAAGCTTTCTTT. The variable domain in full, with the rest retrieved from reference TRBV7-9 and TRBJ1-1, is DTGVSQNPRHKITKRGQNVTFRCDPISEHNRLYWYRQTLGQGPEFLTYFQNEAQLEKSRLLSDRFSAERPKGSFSTLEIQRTEQGDSAMYLCASSPHRGTNTEAFFGQGTRLTVV.